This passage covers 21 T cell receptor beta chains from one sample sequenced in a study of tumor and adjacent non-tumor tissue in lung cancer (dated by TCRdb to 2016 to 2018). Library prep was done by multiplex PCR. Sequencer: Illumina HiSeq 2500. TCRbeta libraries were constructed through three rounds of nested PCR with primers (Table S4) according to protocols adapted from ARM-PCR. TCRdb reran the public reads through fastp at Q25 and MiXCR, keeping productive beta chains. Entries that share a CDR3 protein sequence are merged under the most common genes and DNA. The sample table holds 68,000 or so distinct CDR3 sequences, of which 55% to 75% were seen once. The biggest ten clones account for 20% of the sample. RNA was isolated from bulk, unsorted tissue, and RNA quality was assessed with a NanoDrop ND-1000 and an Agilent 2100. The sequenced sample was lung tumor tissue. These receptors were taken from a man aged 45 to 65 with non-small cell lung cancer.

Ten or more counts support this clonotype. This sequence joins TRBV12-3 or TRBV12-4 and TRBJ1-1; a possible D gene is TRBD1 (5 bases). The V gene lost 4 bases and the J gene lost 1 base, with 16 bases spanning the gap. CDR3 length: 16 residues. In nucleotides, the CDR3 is TGTGCCAGCAGTTCCCGACAGACTTCAAGGAACACTGAAGCTTTCTTT. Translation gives CASSSRQTSRNTEAFF.

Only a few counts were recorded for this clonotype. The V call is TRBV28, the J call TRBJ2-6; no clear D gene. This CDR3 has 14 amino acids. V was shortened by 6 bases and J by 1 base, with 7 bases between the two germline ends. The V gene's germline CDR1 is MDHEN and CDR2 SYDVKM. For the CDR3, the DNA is TGTGCCAGCAGGCCCAGGTCTGGGGCCAACGTCCTGACTTTC. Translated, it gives CASRPRSGANVLTF.

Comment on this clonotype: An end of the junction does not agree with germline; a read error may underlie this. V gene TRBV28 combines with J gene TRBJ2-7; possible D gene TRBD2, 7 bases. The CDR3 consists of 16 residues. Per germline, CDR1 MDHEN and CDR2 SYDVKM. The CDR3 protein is CVSIPGGGLGGYEQYF. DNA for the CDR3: TGTGTCAGCATCCCTGGGGGGGGGCTAGGGGGCTACGAGCAGTACTTC.

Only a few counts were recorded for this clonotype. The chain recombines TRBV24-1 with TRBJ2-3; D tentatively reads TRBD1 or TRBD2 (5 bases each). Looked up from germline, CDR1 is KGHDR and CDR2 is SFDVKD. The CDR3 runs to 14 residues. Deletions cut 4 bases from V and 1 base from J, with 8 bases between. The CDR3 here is CATSEVGGTDTQYF. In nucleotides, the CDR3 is TGTGCCACCAGTGAAGTGGGGGGCACAGATACGCAGTATTTT.

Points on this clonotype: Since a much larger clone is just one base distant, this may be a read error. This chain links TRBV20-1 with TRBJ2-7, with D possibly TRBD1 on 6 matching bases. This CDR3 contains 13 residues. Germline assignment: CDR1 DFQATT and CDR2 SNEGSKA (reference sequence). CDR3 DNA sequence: TGCAGTGCTAGGCACAGGGAACCCTACAAGCAGTACTTC. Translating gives CSARHREPYKQYF.

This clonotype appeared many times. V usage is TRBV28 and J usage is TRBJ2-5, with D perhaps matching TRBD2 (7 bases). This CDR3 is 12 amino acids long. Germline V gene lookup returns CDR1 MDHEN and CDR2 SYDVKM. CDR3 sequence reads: CNLGGHQETQYF. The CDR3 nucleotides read TGTAACTTGGGGGGGCACCAAGAGACCCAGTACTTC.

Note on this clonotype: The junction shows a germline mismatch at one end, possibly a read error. The CDR3 is CSASCGVQEAQYF. The CDR3, as DNA: TGCAGTGCTAGTTGCGGGGTCCAAGAGGCCCAGTACTTC. The V call is TRBV20-1, the J call TRBJ2-5; D may be TRBD2 (6 bases). Germline CDR1 DFQATT, CDR2 SNEGSKA (reference sequence). The CDR3 is 13 amino acids.

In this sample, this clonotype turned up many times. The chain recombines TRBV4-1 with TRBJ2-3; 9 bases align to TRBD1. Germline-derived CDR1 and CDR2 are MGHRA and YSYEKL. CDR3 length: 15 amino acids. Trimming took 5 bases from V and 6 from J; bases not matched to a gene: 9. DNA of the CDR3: TGCGCCAGCAGCTGGACAGGGGCCCCGGAGGATACGCAGTATTTT. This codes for CASSWTGAPEDTQYF.

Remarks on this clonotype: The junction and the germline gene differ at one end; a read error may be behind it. CDR3 sequence reads: CASCSSYIEQFF. CDR3 DNA: TGTGCGAGCTGCAGCTCCTACATTGAGCAGTTCTTC. The rearrangement joins TRBV6-2 or TRBV6-3 to TRBJ2-1; D gene unclear. CDR1 is MNHEY, CDR2 SVGEGT, per germline. The CDR3 extends over 12 amino acids.

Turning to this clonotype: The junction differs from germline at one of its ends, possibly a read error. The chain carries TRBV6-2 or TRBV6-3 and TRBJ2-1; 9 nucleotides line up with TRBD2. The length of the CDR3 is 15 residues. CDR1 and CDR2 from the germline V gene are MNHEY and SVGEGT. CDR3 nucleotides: TGTGCCAGCACTCCCCGGGCTAGCGGGGACAGTGAGGAGTTCTTC. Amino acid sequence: CASTPRASGDSEEFF.

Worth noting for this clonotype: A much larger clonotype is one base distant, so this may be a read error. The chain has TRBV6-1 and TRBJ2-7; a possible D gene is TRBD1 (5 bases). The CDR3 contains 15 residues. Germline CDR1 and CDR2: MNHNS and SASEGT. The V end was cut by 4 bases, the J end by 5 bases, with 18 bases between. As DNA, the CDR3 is TGTGCCAGCAGTGTCCGAACGACAGAGTGGAACGAGCAGTACTTC. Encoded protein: CASSVRTTEWNEQYF.

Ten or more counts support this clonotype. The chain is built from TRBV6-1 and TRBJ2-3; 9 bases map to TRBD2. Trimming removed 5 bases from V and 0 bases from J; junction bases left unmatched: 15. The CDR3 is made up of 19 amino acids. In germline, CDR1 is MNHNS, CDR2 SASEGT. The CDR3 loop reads CASSSSAPGLAFSTDTQYF. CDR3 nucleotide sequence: TGTGCCAGCAGTTCAAGCGCCCCGGGACTAGCCTTTAGCACAGATACGCAGTATTTT.

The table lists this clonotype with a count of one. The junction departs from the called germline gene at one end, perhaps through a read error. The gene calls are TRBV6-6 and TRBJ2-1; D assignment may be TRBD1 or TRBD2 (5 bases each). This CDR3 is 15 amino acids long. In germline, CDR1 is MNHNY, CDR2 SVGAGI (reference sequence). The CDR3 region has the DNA TGTACCAGCAGTAAACCGGGACGGGGCTACAATGAGCAGTTCTTC. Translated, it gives CTSSKPGRGYNEQFF.

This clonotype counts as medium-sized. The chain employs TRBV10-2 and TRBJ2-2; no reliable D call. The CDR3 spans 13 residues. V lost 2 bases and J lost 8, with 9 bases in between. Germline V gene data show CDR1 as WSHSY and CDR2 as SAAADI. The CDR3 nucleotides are TGCGCCAGCAGTGAGATCGTTGATGGGGAGCTGTTTTTT. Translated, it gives CASSEIVDGELFF.

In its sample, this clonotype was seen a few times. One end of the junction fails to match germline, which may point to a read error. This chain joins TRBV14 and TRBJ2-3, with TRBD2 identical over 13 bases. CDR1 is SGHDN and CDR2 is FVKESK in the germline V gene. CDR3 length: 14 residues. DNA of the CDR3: TGTGCCAGTAGCCACGGACTAGCGGGAGAAGCGCAGTATTTT. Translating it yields CASSHGLAGEAQYF.

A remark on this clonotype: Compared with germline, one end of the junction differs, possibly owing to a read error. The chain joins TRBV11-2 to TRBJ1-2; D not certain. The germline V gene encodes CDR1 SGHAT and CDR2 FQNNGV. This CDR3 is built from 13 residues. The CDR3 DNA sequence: TGTGCCAGCACCCAGATCCCCCATTATGGCTACACTTTC. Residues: CASTQIPHYGYTF.

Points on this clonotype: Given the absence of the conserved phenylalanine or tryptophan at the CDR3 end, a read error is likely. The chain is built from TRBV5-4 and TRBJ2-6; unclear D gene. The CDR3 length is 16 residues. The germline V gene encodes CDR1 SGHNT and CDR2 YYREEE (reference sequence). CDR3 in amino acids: CAISLAVVAGANVLTV. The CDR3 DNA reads TGTGCCATCAGCTTGGCTGTAGTAGCTGGGGCCAACGTCCTGACTGTC.

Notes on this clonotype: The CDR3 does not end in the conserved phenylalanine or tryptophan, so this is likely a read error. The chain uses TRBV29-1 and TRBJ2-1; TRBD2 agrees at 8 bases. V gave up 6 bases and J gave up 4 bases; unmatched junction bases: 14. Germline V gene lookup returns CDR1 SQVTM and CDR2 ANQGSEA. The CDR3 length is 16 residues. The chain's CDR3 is CSVESLSGSSYNEQFL. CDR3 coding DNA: TGCAGCGTCGAATCCTTAAGCGGGAGTTCGTACAATGAGCAGTTCTTG.

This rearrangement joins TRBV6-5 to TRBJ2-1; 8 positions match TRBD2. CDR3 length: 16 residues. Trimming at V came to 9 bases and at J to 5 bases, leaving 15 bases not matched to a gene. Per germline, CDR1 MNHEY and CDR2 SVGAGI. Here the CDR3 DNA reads TGTGCCAGTTGTTACTCGGCTACTAGCGGTAACAATGAGCAGTTCTTC. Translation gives CASCYSATSGNNEQFF.

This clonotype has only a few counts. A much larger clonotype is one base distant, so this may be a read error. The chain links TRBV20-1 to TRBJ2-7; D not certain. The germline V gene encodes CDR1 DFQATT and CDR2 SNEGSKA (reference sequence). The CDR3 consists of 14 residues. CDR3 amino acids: CSCDDSLSSYEQYF. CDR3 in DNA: TGCTCGTGCGACGATTCTCTTAGCTCCTACGAGCAGTACTTC.

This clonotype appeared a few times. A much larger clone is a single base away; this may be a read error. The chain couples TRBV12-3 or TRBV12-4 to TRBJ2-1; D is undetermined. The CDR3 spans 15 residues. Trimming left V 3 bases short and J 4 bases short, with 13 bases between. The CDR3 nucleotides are TGTGCCAGCAGTTTTCGCAGAGGCGAGTACAATGAGCAGTTCTTC. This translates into CASSFRRGEYNEQFF.